This T cell receptor beta chain was profiled in a study of blood T cell repertoires in COVID-19. Germline V gene lookup returns CDR1 SEHNR and CDR2 FQNEAQ (reference sequence). V lost 8 bases and J 6 bases, leaving 13 bases between the germline ends. The CDR3 consists of 12 residues. TCRdb's copy holds only in-frame clones and misses some; the assay was immunoSEQ multiplex PCR. The data contain over 30,000 clones, less than 95% of them singletons. The receptor was isolated from a man aged 70 or older with active or convalescent COVID-19. Sequenced material: peripheral blood. The chain couples TRBV7-9 to TRBJ1-1; D unclear. CDR3 sequence (DNA): TGTGCCAGCCTGCGGGAATCGGCTGAAGCTTTCTTT. Encoded protein: CASLRESAEAFF.